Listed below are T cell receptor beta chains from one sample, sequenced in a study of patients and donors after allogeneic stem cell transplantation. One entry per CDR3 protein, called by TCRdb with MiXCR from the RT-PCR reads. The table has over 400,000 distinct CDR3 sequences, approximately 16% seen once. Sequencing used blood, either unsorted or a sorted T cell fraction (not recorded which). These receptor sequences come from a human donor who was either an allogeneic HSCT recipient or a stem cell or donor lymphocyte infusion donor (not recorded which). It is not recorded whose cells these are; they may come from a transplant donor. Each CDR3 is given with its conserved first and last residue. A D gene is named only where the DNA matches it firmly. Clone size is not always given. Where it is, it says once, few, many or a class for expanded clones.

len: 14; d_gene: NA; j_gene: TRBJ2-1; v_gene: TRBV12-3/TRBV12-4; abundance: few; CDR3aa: CASSWAHTHNEQFF; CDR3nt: TGTGCCAGCAGTTGGGCCCACACCCACAATGAGCAGTTCTTC
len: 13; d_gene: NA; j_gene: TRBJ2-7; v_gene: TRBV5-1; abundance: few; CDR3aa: CASSLSPTIEQYF; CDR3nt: TGCGCCAGCAGCTTGTCCCCCACGATCGAGCAGTACTTC
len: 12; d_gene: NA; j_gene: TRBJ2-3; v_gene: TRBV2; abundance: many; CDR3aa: CASSDRTDTQYF; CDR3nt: TGTGCCAGCAGTGACCGCACAGATACGCAGTATTTT
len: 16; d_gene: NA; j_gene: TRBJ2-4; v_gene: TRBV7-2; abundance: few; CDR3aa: CASSLVGGPAKNIQYF; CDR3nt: TGTGCCAGCAGCTTAGTAGGGGGGCCGGCCAAAAACATTCAGTACTTC
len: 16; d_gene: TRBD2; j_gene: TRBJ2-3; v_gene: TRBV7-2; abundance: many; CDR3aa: CASSLRASGSTDTQYF; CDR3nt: TGTGCCAGCAGCTTAAGGGCTAGCGGTAGCACAGATACGCAGTATTTT
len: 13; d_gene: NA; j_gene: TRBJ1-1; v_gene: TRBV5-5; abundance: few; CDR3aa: CATHQAIDTEAFF; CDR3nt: TGTGCCACCCACCAGGCGATCGACACTGAAGCTTTCTTT
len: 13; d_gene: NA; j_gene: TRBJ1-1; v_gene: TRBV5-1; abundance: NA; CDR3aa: CASGLQLNTEAFF; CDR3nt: TGCGCCAGCGGCCTACAGCTTAACACTGAAGCTTTCTTT
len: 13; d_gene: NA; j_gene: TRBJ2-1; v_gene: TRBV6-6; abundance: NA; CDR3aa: CASSYGVHNEQFF; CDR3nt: TGTGCCAGCAGTTACGGGGTCCACAATGAGCAGTTCTTC
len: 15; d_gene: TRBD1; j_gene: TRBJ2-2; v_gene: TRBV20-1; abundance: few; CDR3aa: CSARAGGRNTGELFF; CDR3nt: TGCAGTGCTAGAGCAGGGGGCCGGAACACCGGGGAGCTGTTTTTT
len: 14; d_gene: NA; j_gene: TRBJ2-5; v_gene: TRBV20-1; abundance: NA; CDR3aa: CSAPRGILRETQYF; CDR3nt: TGCAGTGCTCCCCGCGGGATTCTTCGAGAGACCCAGTACTTC
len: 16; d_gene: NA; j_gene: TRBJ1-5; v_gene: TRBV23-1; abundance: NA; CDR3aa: CASSQLRDARNQPQHF; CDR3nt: TGCGCCAGCAGTCAGCTCCGGGACGCTCGCAATCAGCCCCAGCATTTT
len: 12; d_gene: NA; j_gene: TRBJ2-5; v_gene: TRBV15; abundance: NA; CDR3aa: CATSRDPGTEDF; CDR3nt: TGTGCCACCAGCAGAGATCCCGGGACCGAGGACTTC
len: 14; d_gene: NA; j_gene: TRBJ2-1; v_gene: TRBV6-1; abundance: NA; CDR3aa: CASTQGTQGGEQFF; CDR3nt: TGTGCCAGCACTCAGGGCACGCAGGGCGGTGAGCAGTTCTTC
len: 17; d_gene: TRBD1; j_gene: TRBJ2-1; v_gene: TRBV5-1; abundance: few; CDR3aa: CASSGASTGVPYNEQFF; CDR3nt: TGCGCCAGCAGCGGAGCCTCGACAGGGGTCCCCTACAATGAGCAGTTCTTC
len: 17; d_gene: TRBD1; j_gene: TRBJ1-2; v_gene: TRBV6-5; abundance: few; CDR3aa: CASSYGGGAGEGYGYTF; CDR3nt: TGTGCCAGCAGTTACGGAGGGGGCGCGGGGGAAGGCTATGGCTACACCTTC
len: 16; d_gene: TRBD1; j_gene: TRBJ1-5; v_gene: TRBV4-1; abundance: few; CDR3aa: CASSQPGTGAYQPQHF; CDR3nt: TGCGCCAGCAGCCAGCCGGGGACAGGGGCTTATCAGCCCCAGCATTTT
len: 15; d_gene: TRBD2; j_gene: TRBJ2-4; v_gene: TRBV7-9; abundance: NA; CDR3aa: CASSPWTSGGDIQYF; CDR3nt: TGTGCCAGCAGCCCGTGGACTAGCGGGGGAGACATTCAGTACTTC
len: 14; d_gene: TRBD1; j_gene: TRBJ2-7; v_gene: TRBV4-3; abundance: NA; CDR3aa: CASSVDRGTYEQYF; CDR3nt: TGCGCCAGCAGCGTCGACAGGGGGACCTACGAGCAGTACTTC
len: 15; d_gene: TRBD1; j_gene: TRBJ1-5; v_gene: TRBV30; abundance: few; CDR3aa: CAWSVWGQGNQPQHF; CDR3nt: TGTGCCTGGAGTGTATGGGGACAGGGAAATCAGCCCCAGCATTTT
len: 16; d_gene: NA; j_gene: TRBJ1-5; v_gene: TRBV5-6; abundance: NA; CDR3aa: CASNRGPNLYNQPQHF; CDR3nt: TGTGCCAGCAACCGGGGGCCGAACTTATACAATCAGCCCCAGCATTTT
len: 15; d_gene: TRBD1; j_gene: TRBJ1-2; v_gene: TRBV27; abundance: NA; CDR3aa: CASSWDSQANYGYTF; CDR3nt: TGTGCCAGCAGTTGGGACAGTCAAGCTAACTATGGCTACACCTTC
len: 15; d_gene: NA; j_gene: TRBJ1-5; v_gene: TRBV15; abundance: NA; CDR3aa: CATSRDLAGAQPQHF; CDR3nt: TGTGCCACCAGCAGAGATCTAGCGGGGGCCCAGCCCCAGCATTTT
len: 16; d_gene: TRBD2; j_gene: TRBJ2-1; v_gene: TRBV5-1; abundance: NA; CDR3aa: CASSALRTSAYNEQFF; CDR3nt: TGCGCCAGCAGCGCCCTTCGGACTAGCGCCTACAATGAGCAGTTCTTC
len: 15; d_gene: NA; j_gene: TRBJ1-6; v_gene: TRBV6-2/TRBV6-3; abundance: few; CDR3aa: CASSHRDQPNSPLHF; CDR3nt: TGTGCCAGCAGTCACCGGGACCAGCCAAATTCACCCCTCCACTTT
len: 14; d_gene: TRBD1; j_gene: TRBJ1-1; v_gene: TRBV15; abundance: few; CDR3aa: CATSRISGGTEAFF; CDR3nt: TGTGCCACCAGCAGGATTTCAGGGGGGACTGAAGCTTTCTTT
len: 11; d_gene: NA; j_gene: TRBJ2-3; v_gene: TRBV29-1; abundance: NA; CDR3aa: CSVRSSDTQYF; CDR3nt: TGCAGCGTTCGTTCATCCGATACGCAGTATTTT
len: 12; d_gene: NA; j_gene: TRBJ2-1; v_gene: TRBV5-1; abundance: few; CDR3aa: CASSQDRDYQFF; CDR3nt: TGCGCCAGCAGCCAGGACAGGGACTATCAGTTCTTC
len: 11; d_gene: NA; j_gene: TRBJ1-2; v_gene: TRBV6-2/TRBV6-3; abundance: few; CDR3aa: CASHRNYGYTF; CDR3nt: TGTGCCAGCCACAGGAACTATGGCTACACCTTC
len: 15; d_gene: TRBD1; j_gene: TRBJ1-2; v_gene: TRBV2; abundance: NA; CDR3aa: CASSSGPRGNYGYTF; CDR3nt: TGTGCCAGCAGTTCCGGACCCAGGGGGAACTATGGCTACACCTTC
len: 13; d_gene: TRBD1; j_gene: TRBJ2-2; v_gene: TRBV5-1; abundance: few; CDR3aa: CASSIQGSRELFF; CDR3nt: TGCGCCAGCAGCATACAGGGGAGTAGGGAGCTGTTTTTT
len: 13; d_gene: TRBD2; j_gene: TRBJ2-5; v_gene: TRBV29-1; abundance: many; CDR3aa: CSSRRAGVETQYF; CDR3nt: TGCAGCTCCCGGAGGGCGGGAGTGGAGACCCAGTACTTC
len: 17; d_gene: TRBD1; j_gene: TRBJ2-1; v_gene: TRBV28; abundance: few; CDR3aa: CASSSFWDREANNEQFF; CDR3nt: TGTGCCAGCAGCTCCTTTTGGGACAGGGAAGCCAACAATGAGCAGTTCTTC
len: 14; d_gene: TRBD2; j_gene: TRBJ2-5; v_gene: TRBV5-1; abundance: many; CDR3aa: CASSPSGFQETQYF; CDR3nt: TGCGCCAGCAGCCCTAGCGGTTTCCAAGAGACCCAGTACTTC
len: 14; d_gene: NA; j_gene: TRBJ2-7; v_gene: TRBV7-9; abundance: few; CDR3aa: CASSETGLTYEQYF; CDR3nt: TGTGCCAGCAGCGAAACAGGGCTGACCTACGAGCAGTACTTC
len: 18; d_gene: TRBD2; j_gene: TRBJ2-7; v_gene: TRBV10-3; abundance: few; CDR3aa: CAISEPIAGGPRRYEQYF; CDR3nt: TGTGCCATCAGTGAACCTATAGCGGGAGGGCCGAGGCGCTACGAGCAGTACTTC
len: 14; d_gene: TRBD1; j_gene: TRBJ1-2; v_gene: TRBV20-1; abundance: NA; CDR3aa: CSAPKGADNYGYTF; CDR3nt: TGCAGTGCTCCGAAGGGGGCAGATAACTATGGCTACACCTTC
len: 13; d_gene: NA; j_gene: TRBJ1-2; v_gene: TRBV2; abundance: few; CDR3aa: CASSDQGDYGYTF; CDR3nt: TGTGCCAGCAGTGATCAAGGGGACTATGGCTACACCTTC
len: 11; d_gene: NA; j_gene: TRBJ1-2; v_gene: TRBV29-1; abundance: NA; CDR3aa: CSVILRDGYTF; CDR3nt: TGCAGCGTCATCCTGCGGGATGGCTACACCTTC
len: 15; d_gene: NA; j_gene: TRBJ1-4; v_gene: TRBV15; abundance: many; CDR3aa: CATSAYRAGNEKLFF; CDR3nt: TGTGCCACCAGCGCGTACAGGGCTGGTAATGAAAAACTGTTTTTT
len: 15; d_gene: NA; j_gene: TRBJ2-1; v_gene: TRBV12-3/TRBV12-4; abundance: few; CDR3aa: CASSLVLVGFEEQFF; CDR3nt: TGTGCCAGCAGTTTAGTACTAGTGGGCTTTGAGGAGCAGTTCTTC
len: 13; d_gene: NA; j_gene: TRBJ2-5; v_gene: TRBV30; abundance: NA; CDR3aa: CAWSSGNKETQYF; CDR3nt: TGTGCCTGGAGTTCAGGGAACAAGGAGACCCAGTACTTC
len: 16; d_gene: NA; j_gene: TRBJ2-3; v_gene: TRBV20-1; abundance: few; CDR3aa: CSASQGQSGGTDTQYF; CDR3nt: TGCAGTGCTAGTCAGGGACAATCTGGGGGCACAGATACGCAGTATTTT
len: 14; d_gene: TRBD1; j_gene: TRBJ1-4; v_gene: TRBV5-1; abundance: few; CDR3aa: CASRWLGGHEKLFF; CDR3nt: TGCGCCAGCCGGTGGTTAGGGGGCCATGAAAAACTGTTTTTT
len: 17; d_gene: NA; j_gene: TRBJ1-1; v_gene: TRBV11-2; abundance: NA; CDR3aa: CASSPRPLREMNTEAFF; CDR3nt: TGTGCCAGCAGCCCCCGTCCCCTCAGAGAGATGAACACTGAAGCTTTCTTT
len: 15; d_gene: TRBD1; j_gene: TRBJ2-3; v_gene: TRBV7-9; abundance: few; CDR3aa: CASSLLRGRADTQYF; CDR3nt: TGTGCCAGCAGCTTACTCAGGGGGAGAGCAGATACGCAGTATTTT
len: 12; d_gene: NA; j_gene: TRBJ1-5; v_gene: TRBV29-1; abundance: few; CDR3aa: CSVGGSNQPQHF; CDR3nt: TGCAGCGTTGGGGGTAGCAATCAGCCCCAGCATTTT
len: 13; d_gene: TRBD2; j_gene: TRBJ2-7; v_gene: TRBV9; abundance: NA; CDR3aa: CASSVELASEQYF; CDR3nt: TGTGCCAGCAGCGTAGAACTAGCGAGCGAGCAGTACTTC
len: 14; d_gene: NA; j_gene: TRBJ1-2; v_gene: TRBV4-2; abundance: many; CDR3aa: CASSQDGGNYGYTF; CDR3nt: TGTGCCAGCAGCCAAGATGGCGGAAACTATGGCTACACCTTC
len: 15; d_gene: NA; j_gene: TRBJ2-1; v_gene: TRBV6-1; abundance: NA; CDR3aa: CASSEGSGSYNEQFF; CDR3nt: TGTGCCAGCAGTGAAGGATCGGGGTCCTACAATGAGCAGTTCTTC
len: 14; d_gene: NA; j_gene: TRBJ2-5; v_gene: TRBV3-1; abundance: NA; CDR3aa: CASNQGQYQETQYF; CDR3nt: TGTGCCAGCAACCAAGGACAATACCAAGAGACCCAGTACTTC
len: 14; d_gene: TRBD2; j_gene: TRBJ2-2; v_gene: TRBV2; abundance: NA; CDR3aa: CASRGLATTGELFF; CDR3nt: TGTGCCAGCAGGGGACTAGCGACGACCGGGGAGCTGTTTTTT
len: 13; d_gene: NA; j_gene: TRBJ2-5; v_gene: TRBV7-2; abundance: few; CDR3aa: CASSRGIKETQYF; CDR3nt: TGTGCCAGCAGCCGAGGGATTAAAGAGACCCAGTACTTC